The source of this T cell receptor (beta chain) is a study of T cell repertoires in cytomegalovirus infection. This clonotype has just a few counts. Its antigen is currently unknown. The CDR3 consists of 11 residues. Germline V gene data show CDR1 as MDHEN and CDR2 as SYDVKM. V was shortened by 6 bases and J by 3 bases, with 6 bases between the two germline ends. Study results and caveats: In two of eight donors, the top clonotype was HLA-C-restricted CMV-specific. Frequencies of public TCR beta families were cumulated, and this identified carriers of CMV plus the relevant HLA.

TCRdb analysed the reads with MiXCR anew, one entry per CDR3 protein. The table shows some 200,000 distinct CDR3 sequences, with approximately 9.7% occurring only once. The source is a human donor in good health (CMV status not recorded). Some clones in this sample may be carry-over from other donors' samples. V gene TRBV28 combines with J gene TRBJ2-7; no firm D call. Source material: PBMCs. CDR3: CASRHDYEQYF. For the CDR3, the DNA is TGTGCCAGCAGACATGACTACGAGCAGTACTTC.